This TCR beta chain was observed in a study of cytomegalovirus exposure and HLA in healthy donors (dated by TCRdb to the late 2010s). Regarding the research as a whole: In an earlier analysis of about 560 of the donors, 276 Gb of sequence data and 95 million to 130 million unique TCR beta sequences from 150 million to 200 million T cells were reported. Class I and class II HLA loci were covered by the typing at four-digit resolution. High-throughput TCR immunosequencing, statistical association of individual TCRs with disease status, and machine learning were combined to predict cytomegalovirus infection status. Genome-wide SNP genotypes for about 60% of the roughly 700 donors were used in a later genetic analysis, which treated that subset as a discovery cohort. The number of donors typed differed by locus, with roughly 629-640 for A, B, C, DRB1 and DQB1, around 560 for DQA1, 600 to 610 for DPA1, and approximately 470 for DPB1. An early release covering roughly 640 HLA-typed donors comprised around 300 gigabases of sequencing data and 85 million to 100 million unique TCR sequences. The later analysis used no new phenotypic data to find candidate immune exposures, relying instead on TCR beta sequences and their occurrence across donors. An earlier analysis of some 500 of the donors used high-throughput TCR beta sequencing to judge whether each TCR beta V gene segment behaved as functional or pseudogenic. Roughly 5 DR-DQ haplotypes were handled as single units for association and clustering because linkage in the cohort was strong. A later analysis re-examined previously published TCR beta repertoires from several hundred donors and added high-resolution HLA genotyping to investigate patterns of TCR occurrence. The study profiled the T cell repertoires of hundreds of subjects by immunosequencing and related them to cytomegalovirus serostatus. All discovery cohort repertoires had been generated on a single sequencing platform. Of the roughly 410 genotyped donors, roughly 80% were placed in the genetic ancestry cluster associated with self-reported Caucasian donors. The study aimed to test whether signatures of past pathogen exposure could be identified by cataloging public T cell receptors. Donor age, sex, ethnicity and CMV serostatus were compiled together with the repertoire data. Among 398 genotyped donors of the cohort, an average of around 240,000 unique TCR beta nucleotide sequences were sequenced per donor, around 18% of them non-productive. Along with the roughly 670-subject first cohort, a separate validation cohort of over 90 different subjects was used. Study-wide conclusions, independent of this receptor: In vitro tests confirmed that a few of the cytomegalovirus-associated TCR beta chains recognize cytomegalovirus antigens. According to a later analysis, TCR association rates differed among HLA loci, with DRB1 alleles showing the most associated TCRs and HLA-C alleles showing the fewest. While some public TCRs were present in many individuals, most TCR sequences turned up only very rarely across donors. Sequencing depth was assumed to be roughly uniform across donors in the presence/absence analyses, though that assumption may not hold. A later analysis reported that several top co-occurrence clusters appeared linked to parvovirus B19, influenza, CMV and Epstein-Barr virus. Strong co-occurrence of HLA alleles, especially DR and DQ, made assigning TCR associations to individual alleles difficult. V-gene and J-gene trimming of TCR beta chains was associated with a missense DCLRE1C variant in a later genetic analysis, and the association was replicated in an independent cohort. Most CMV-associated TCR beta chains appeared to be HLA-restricted in a later analysis, and the HLA associations seemed to be driven largely by CMV exposure. In an earlier analysis of some 640 of the donors, most TCR beta V segments were observed in productive rearrangements about 87% or about 30% of the time, broadly matching IMGT annotations. The study listed 164 TCR beta chains as associated with cytomegalovirus. Correlated functional status among segregating V segments might be attributable to linkage disequilibrium, but an unknown experimental factor could not be ruled out. A further reported finding was that TCR beta sequences accurately predicted the HLA-A and HLA-B alleles for most subjects in the first cohort. Because HLA typing was missing for some donors at each locus, association tests included only the typed subset. The classifier was reported to diagnose cytomegalovirus status with high specificity and sensitivity in both the original and validation cohorts. In a later analysis, HLA-associated TCR beta chains showed more clonal expansion and lower generation probabilities than non-associated chains that were equally common. For the cohort, immune exposure information was limited to CMV serostatus. Specific HLA alleles were associated with over 15,000 TCR beta sequences at a false discovery rate of 0.05 in a later analysis. Because counts were too low, seventeen rarely observed V segments, including chromosome 9 orphons, were left out of the earlier analysis of a few hundred of the donors. In a later genetic analysis, fewer N-insertions in productive TCRs were reported among donors in an Asian-associated ancestry cluster than the roughly 700-donor mean. A group of highly shared sequence variants was considered likely to be a technical artifact of the sequencing pipeline. Some IMGT-functional V segments, including TRBV6-2 and TRBV6-3, could not be told apart with the 87-base-pair reads, so those segments were excluded. According to the authors, the approach could potentially be generalized to other disease states and immunological phenotypes. The cohort was sequenced for TCR beta chains only, and without alpha or paired-chain data the features that could be detected were limited.

V lost 3 bases and J lost 2 bases, and the count of bases not matched to a germline gene is 2. CDR1 and CDR2 were assigned from the germline V gene as KGHSH and LQKENI. The CDR3 runs 14 amino acids, cysteine and phenylalanine included. Only CDR3 DNA is held: 42 bases, read in frame from base 1. The cohort was made up of 666 healthy bone marrow donors. At the time of sampling, all cohort members were nominally healthy, though unrecorded immune exposures were likely present. The donor tested CMV seronegative and was one of the 352 seronegative cohort members. A peripheral blood sample was collected from each donor, and TCR beta sequencing was performed on peripheral blood mononuclear cells. The Qiagen DNeasy Blood Extraction Kit was used to extract genomic DNA from the blood cell samples. Remarks on this clone: It has no known antigen specificity. The input lacks base qualities; no much larger clone sits a single base away.

Receptor libraries were prepared by the immunoSEQ multiplex PCR assay. For the multiplex PCR, a mixture combining 60 forward primers for TCR Vbeta segments and 13 reverse primers for TCR Jbeta segments was used. The CDR3 region of rearranged TCR beta genes was amplified from genomic DNA by a multiplex PCR assay. The Illumina HiSeq System was used to sequence the amplified TCR beta libraries as 87-base-pair reads. As for the original processing: A later analysis counted tens of millions of unique TCR beta chains across the 550 to 800 repertoires, and some 12 million of these chains were shared by at least two donors. Raw reads were error-corrected and collapsed into unique sequences by a nearest-neighbor algorithm in which closely related sequences were merged to remove PCR and sequencing errors. Alignment of CDR3 sequences to IMGT reference sequences was used to assign V, D and J gene segments. For a sequence to be retained, a match of at least six nucleotides was required to both a V gene segment and a J gene segment. A rearrangement counted as productive if the CDR3 had no stop codons and remained in frame with V and J, and every other rearrangement counted as non-productive. Following IMGT convention, CDR3 was defined as the stretch from the second conserved V-encoded cysteine to the conserved J-encoded phenylalanine. The earlier analysis of some 600 of the donors excluded sequences that lacked an unambiguous match to a single V gene segment. An earlier analysis of 500 to 600 of the donors classified V segments as functional when productive rearrangements were above 56.7% and as segregating when the standard deviation between donors was above 5%. To diagnose cytomegalovirus status from the catalog of TCR beta chain sequences, a statistical classification framework was built. A later analysis assigned V and J genes by comparing TCR nucleotide sequences with IMGT/GENE-DB human TR gene sequences. Using the TCRdist pipeline, a later analysis assigned CDR3 sequences along with most-parsimonious VDJ recombination scenarios. In a later analysis, each TCR beta chain was defined by its CDR3 amino acid sequence together with its V-gene family, and reads lacking a unique V-gene family were excluded. As a way to deal with suspected cross-contamination and a sequencing artifact, a later analysis dropped approximately 590 nucleotide sequences that were highly shared and had low generation probability. In a later analysis, a clonal expansion index for each public chain was calculated from normalized within-repertoire ranks of inferred template counts. In a later analysis, generation probabilities were computed using a VDJ recombination model fitted to out-of-frame rearrangements, and the results were checked against IGoR. In a later analysis, TCR-TCR, TCR-HLA and TCR-CMV co-occurrence was scored with hypergeometric tests, and a repertoire-size bias correction was applied to TCR pairs. To estimate false discovery rates, a later analysis permuted the HLA or CMV assignments 20 times. A later analysis grouped co-occurring TCRs with DBSCAN, adding TCRdist sequence similarity when clustering within HLA-allele-positive subsets. Co-occurrence clustering excluded repertoires with fewer than 30,000 or more than 120,000 public chains, plus five with anomalous nucleotide sharing. Here the immuneACCESS table is served through TCRdb, limited to in-frame sequences with V and J called. Missing clones are a known gap in these copies; in checked studies unresolved V genes cover under half, and the rest lacks a known reason. The V and J calls and clone size come from that table; D and trimming were worked out from the DNA. This sample holds about 98,000 clones; about 81% were observed only once. Approximately 1.5% of the sample comes from the top ten.

Sequencing used PBMCs. The origin of this receptor is a man aged 35 to 55 in good health and CMV-seronegative. Recombination connected TRBV18 to TRBJ2-5; 8 junctional bases match TRBD1. The CDR3 reads as follows: CASSPTGGQETQYF. The bases are TGTGCCAGCTCACCTACAGGGGGACAAGAGACCCAGTACTTC.